Included here is one T cell receptor (beta chain) sequence, with context. The antigen is not known. MiXCR was run by TCRdb on the 5' RACE reads, yielding one entry per CDR3 protein. The sample includes 510,000 or so distinct CDR3 sequences, about 16% of them seen just once. This sample was taken from a study of identical twins. Study-wide results and caveats: One should note that invariant MAIT and iNKT cells could partly confound zero-insertion analyses. The study drew conclusions from cross-sectional statistical analysis, not from following the same donors. Out-of-frame alpha sequences common to twins were enriched for low generation probability. Models underestimated out-of-frame TCR alpha sharing in monozygotic twins.

These data were likewise used in another study, on yellow fever vaccine responses in identical twins.

This receptor was identified in a woman younger than 30 in good health. The source material was CD4+ T cells sorted from blood.

The CDR3 loop reads CSEQGTSGKGEQFF. The CDR3 bases are TGCAGCGAGCAAGGGACTAGCGGGAAGGGTGAGCAGTTCTTC. This chain links TRBV29-1 with TRBJ2-1, with 13 bases that match TRBD2. J gave up 9 bases and V 7 bases, and 9 bases lay outside the gene matches. Germline lookup yields CDR1 SQVTM and CDR2 ANQGSEA. The CDR3 extends over 14 amino acids.